These T cell receptor beta chains were read from a single sample in a study of graft-versus-host responses after intestinal transplantation. The assay was immunoSEQ multiplex PCR, and TCRdb's table has in-frame clones only and misses some. In the table there are some 15,000 clones, around three quarters of which are singletons. This material consisted of ileum tissue, taken 104 days after intestinal transplant. These receptors originate from a human patient who received an intestinal transplant, so some T cells may come from the graft donor. The CDR3 runs from the conserved cysteine through the conserved F or W. Each record gives: V gene, J gene, D gene, clone size, CDR3 DNA, CDR3 protein. A D gene is named only where the DNA matches it firmly. The size entry is marked missing in some rows and otherwise reads once, few, many or a size class.

>TRBV28|TRBJ2-7|-|-
TGTGCCAGCAGTTTATGGCCCCTTGGGGGGGCCTCCTACGAGCAGTACTTC
CASSLWPLGGASYEQYF
>TRBV6-5|TRBJ1-1|-|few
TGTGCCAGCAGTTACGACAGAGTCATGAACACTGAAGCTTTCTTT
CASSYDRVMNTEAFF
>TRBV7-3|TRBJ1-6|-|-
TGTGCCAGCAGCTTACGACCCATTGACGATTCCACCTCCTATAATTCACCCCTCCACTTT
CASSLRPIDDSTSYNSPLHF
>TRBV19|TRBJ2-7|TRBD1|-
TGTGCCAGTACCATTTCCTTAGGACAGGGTTCCTACGAGCAGTACTTC
CASTISLGQGSYEQYF
>TRBV28|TRBJ1-4|-|-
TGTGCCAGCAGTTTCGGGCCAGCTAATGAAAAACTGTTTTTT
CASSFGPANEKLFF
>TRBV10-3|TRBJ1-2|-|once
TGTGCCATCAGTGACCCTCAATGGGAGGGTGGCTACACCTTC
CAISDPQWEGGYTF
>TRBV7-3|TRBJ2-3|TRBD2|-
TGTGCCAGCAGCACCGTACTAGCGGGAGGGTTAGATACGCAGTATTTT
CASSTVLAGGLDTQYF
>TRBV27|TRBJ1-2|TRBD1|-
TGTGCCAGCAGTTTGTTAGGGGGCGCTGACTATGGCTACACCTTC
CASSLLGGADYGYTF
>TRBV28|TRBJ1-6|-|-
TGTGCCAGCAGTTCAGCATCACCCCTCCACTTT
CASSSASPLHF
>TRBV5-6|TRBJ2-3|-|-
TGTGCCAGCAGCTTGGACTATACGCAGTATTTT
CASSLDYTQYF
>TRBV5-4|TRBJ2-3|TRBD2|-
TGTGCCAGCAGCTTGGACCGCGCTTTTAGCGGGAGCACAGATACGCAGTATTTT
CASSLDRAFSGSTDTQYF
>TRBV7-1|TRBJ1-2|-|-
TGTGCCAGCAGCTCGCCCCGGTCAGCTAACTATGGCTACACCTTC
CASSSPRSANYGYTF
>TRBV9|TRBJ2-1|-|-
TGTGCCAGCAGCGTATGGGGGGCCTCAAACAATGAGCAGTTCTTC
CASSVWGASNNEQFF
>TRBV4-1|TRBJ1-5|-|-
TGCGCCAGCAGCCACCCGGGCTCCGACCTGGGGCAGCCCCAGCATTTT
CASSHPGSDLGQPQHF
>TRBV29-1|TRBJ2-1|TRBD1|-
TGCAGCGCATTAAGCCGGGACAGCTATTACAATGAGCAGTTCTTC
CSALSRDSYYNEQFF
>TRBV18|TRBJ1-4|-|-
TGTGCCAGCTCACCGATAAGGACACGTATACGCGAAAAACTGTTTTTT
CASSPIRTRIREKLFF
>TRBV5-1|TRBJ1-2|-|-
TGCGCCAGCAGCTTGGCAGGATGGAATGGCTACACCTTC
CASSLAGWNGYTF
>TRBV18|TRBJ2-1|TRBD1|-
TGTGCCAGCTCACCAGACGACAGGGTGGAGTTCTTC
CASSPDDRVEFF